The clone carrying this TCR beta chain was seen once. Sequencing used immunoSEQ multiplex PCR; TCRdb keeps in-frame clones, though not all of them. The table lists approximately 15,000 clones, roughly 90% of them singletons. This CDR3 has 17 residues. V lost 5 bases to trimming and J lost 1 base, with 18 bases between them. CDR1 and CDR2 from the germline V gene are LGHDT and YNNKEL (reference sequence). These data are taken from a study of blood T cell repertoires in COVID-19. This receptor was obtained from a human donor in a cohort sampled during active COVID-19. The chain links TRBV3-1 (or the pseudogene TRBV3-2) to TRBJ2-1, with D perhaps TRBD2 (5 bases). Input material: peripheral blood. The CDR3 DNA reads TGTGCCAGCAGCTCCCAGAGGGTCAGCGGTTCCTACAATGAGCAGTTCTTC. It codes for CASSSQRVSGSYNEQFF.